This note documents a single TCR beta chain sequence. Its cognate antigen is unknown. CDR3 length: 15 residues. Trimming cost V 8 bases and J 8 bases, with 19 bases left between them. Germline CDR1 MNHEY, CDR2 SVGAGI. The repertoire was sequenced with immunoSEQ multiplex PCR; TCRdb's copy has only in-frame clones and lacks some. Of about 400,000 clones listed, approximately 86% are singletons. The sample is drawn from a study of Ad26.COV2.S vaccination and SARS-CoV-2 variants. Study-wide background: Ad26.COV2.S shots went into the muscle once or twice, 56 days apart. Study conclusions and caveats: Comparable non-spike TCR breadth was observed in vaccine and placebo recipients.

Treatment: around 19 received Ad26.COV2.S at low or high dose, single or two shots; about 5 received placebo; per-sample allocation not given. Sampling happened 63 days after the first vaccine or placebo injection. The rearrangement uses TRBV6-5 and TRBJ1-6; TRBD1 is a possible D gene (5 bases). Sample: peripheral blood, taken in a trial of Ad26.COV2.S vaccine versus placebo. The sequence was collected from a person aged 18 to 59 who received the Ad26.COV2.S COVID-19 vaccine or a placebo. CDR3 DNA sequence: TGTGCCAGCTGGGGCTTTACACGGGGAGATTCACCCCTCCACTTT. Protein: CASWGFTRGDSPLHF.